This T cell receptor (beta chain) was identified during a study of radiotherapy plus CTLA-4 blockade in lung cancer. Study information: For about 18% of patients, objective responses occurred, and about 33% had disease control.

V was pared by 3 bases and J by 3 bases, with 6 bases between. This CDR3 is built from 12 residues. CDR1 and CDR2 from the germline V gene are SEHNR and FQNEAQ (reference sequence). CTLA-4 blockade using ipilimumab, together with focal radiation, was received by patients with chemo-refractory metastatic non-small-cell lung cancer. The method was immunoSEQ multiplex PCR; TCRdb's version includes in-frame clones alone and lacks a portion of them. The sample consists of about 51,000 clones, about 76% of them appearing once. The chain uses TRBV7-9 and TRBJ2-7; D is possibly TRBD2 (5 bases). The receptor's source is a human donor with non-small cell lung cancer who had a complete response to radiotherapy plus ipilimumab. The starting material was peripheral blood, obtained from a patient treated with radiotherapy plus ipilimumab. The chain's CDR3 is CASSFRGYEQYF. CDR3 DNA: TGTGCCAGCAGCTTCCGGGGCTACGAGCAGTACTTC.